This paragraph reports one T cell receptor (beta chain). Its antigen is still unknown. Base qualities were left out, and no much larger clone turns up one base away. The donors were healthy, HIV-negative adults who had no recently reported acute infections or vaccinations. Every donor was a Caucasian adult residing in Nashville, Tennessee, USA. CD4+ T cells were enriched by magnetic negative selection, after which naive cells were positively selected on CD45RA and the negative fraction was taken as the memory subset. Blood was obtained by leukapheresis, after which PBMCs were separated by Ficoll-Histopaque density gradient centrifugation and cryopreserved in liquid nitrogen vapor phase. Analytical flow cytometry was used to check the purity and quantity of each magnetically sorted T cell population. Genomic DNA was isolated from every sorted fraction and measured by UV absorbance on a Nanodrop 2000c.

This entry comes from a study of shared clonotypes between healthy human individuals (dated by TCRdb to between 2020 and 2021). For the wider study: The cohort comprised two women and a few men aged 18 to 49 years. Per donor, three plates each were used for CD4 naive and CD4 memory, two for CD8 naive, and one for CD8 memory. To estimate repertoire size and how much clonotypes are shared between individuals, the study performed deep sequencing of blood TCR repertoires from roughly five healthy adults. Different laboratories and diverse techniques were used to prepare libraries and sequence TCR repertoires, to increase sequencing depth and limit assay-specific biases. Leukapheresis yielded between about 0.85 and 9 billion PBMCs per donor. Results and caveats for the whole study, not just this receptor: Pairwise subsampling led to the expectation that sequencing depth would affect the degree of clonotype sharing among donors. Compared with non-shared clonotypes, clonotypes shared by all four sorted-subset donors had higher generation probabilities. Across a few donors, around 5% of naive CD4, roughly 3.5% of naive CD8, roughly 2.2% of memory CD4, and approximately 0.4% of memory CD8 clonotypes were shared. The small number of donors limited the genetic and exposure-history diversity represented. Sampling was limited to blood, and TCR repertoires in tissue likely differ from TCR repertoires in blood. Naive subsets generally had larger estimated clonotype richness than memory subsets. Rarefaction of sorted-subset datasets indicated incomplete sequencing despite the large sequencing depth.

TCR CDR3 regions were amplified from genomic DNA by multiplex PCR using the deep immunoSEQ assay. Genomic DNA extracted from each cell subset was distributed evenly over all wells of several immunoSEQ 96-well plates, and each plate served as one replicate. For sorted subsets, approximately 200 ng of genomic DNA, equivalent to some 33,000 T cell genomes, went into each replicate PCR. Purified libraries were measured with a Qubit 3.0 fluorometer, size-checked on a Bioanalyzer 2100, and measured again with the KAPA Library Quantification kit. Every immunoSEQ 96-well plate was sequenced on a dedicated single-read 150-cycle Illumina NextSeq 550 flow cell. The authors' analysis ran thus. The immunoSEQ output contained only junctional sequences without quality scores, so filtering could not match that applied to full-length reads. To assign V/J genes and CDR3, sequences were annotated against IMGT germline references using PyIR, a Python wrapper for IgBLAST v1.9. Reads were removed for weak V/J assignments (E-value above 1e-6), missing CDR3, stop codons, out-of-frame junctions, or ambiguous translated residues. A V3J clonotype was defined by an identical inferred V gene, J gene, and CDR3 amino acid sequence. The percentage overlap between two repertoires was calculated by dividing the number of shared unique clonotypes by the size of the smaller repertoire. Richness of each repertoire was evaluated using RTK rarefaction, the Chao1 estimator, and Recon v2.1 estimates of unobserved clonotypes. OLGA was used to compute generation probabilities for all TCRbeta clonotypes that the gDNA method yielded from a handful of donors. TCRdb retrieved this table from immuneACCESS and kept in-frame rearrangements only. Not all clones are present; in checked studies, unresolved V genes account for under half, and no reason is known for the remainder. Clonal size and the V and J genes are those of that table, whereas D and trimming came from the DNA. The sample has over a million clones on record, more than 65% of them singletons. The top ten clones comprise about 1.5% of the sample.

CDR1 and CDR2 are read off the germline V gene as SGHNT and YENEEA. From the cysteine through the phenylalanine, the CDR3 covers 14 amino acids. Only CDR3 DNA is held: 42 bases, read in frame from base 1. V gives up 0 bases and J gives up 5 bases, and the segment between their germline ends measures 9 bases. Material for sequencing was memory CD4+ T cells sorted from blood. The cell subset or site label of this sample denotes: CD45RA-negative fraction. The V and J segments used are TRBV11-3 and TRBJ2-3; the D gene is unclear. The TCR was taken from a man aged 18 to 30 in good health. The CDR3 in this case is CASSLDGTGDTQYF. In nucleotides, the sequence is TGTGCCAGCAGCTTAGATGGCACCGGAGATACGCAGTATTTT.